The T cell receptor (beta chain) described here comes from a study of beta chain features in type 1 diabetes. Across the study: All samples together contributed approximately 100 million sorted cells for examination.

V was clipped by 8 bases and J by 8 bases; unmatched bases: 6. There are 12 residues in the CDR3. Germline V gives CDR1 MNHEY, CDR2 SVGAGI. Findings of the study overall: Shortening of TCRB CDR3s, moderate but significant, appeared in all four CD4+ subsets of Type 1 diabetes patients.

Concerning this clone itself: The antigen remains undetermined.

The study reverse transcribed the entire isolated RNA, so it sequenced expressed TCRB transcripts. Naive, central memory and regulatory T cell samples averaged around 3.3 million reads. Clones were sequenced by immunoSEQ multiplex PCR, and TCRdb holds only the in-frame ones, with some missing. The table includes around 300,000 clones, about 7.8% detected once. V usage is TRBV6-5 and J usage is TRBJ1-2; 9 bases align to TRBD1. This clonotype was obtained from a young woman in good health. The sample consisted of central memory CD4+ T cells from blood. CDR3 protein: CASGTGQRGYTF. As DNA, the CDR3 is TGTGCCAGCGGGACAGGGCAACGCGGCTACACCTTC.